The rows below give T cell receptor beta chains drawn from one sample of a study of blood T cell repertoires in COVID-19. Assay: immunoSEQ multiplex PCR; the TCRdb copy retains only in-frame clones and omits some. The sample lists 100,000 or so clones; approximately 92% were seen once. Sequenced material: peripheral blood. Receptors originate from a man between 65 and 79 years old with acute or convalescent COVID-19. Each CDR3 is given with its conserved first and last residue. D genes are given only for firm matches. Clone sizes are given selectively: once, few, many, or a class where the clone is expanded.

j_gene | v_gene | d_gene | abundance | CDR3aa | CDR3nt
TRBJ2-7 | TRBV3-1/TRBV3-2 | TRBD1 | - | CASSRSGGSYEQYF | TGTGCCAGCAGCCGATCAGGGGGATCCTACGAGCAGTACTTC
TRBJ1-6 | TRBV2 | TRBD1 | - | CASGDRESYNSPLHF | TGTGCCAGCGGGGACAGGGAGTCCTATAATTCACCCCTCCACTTT
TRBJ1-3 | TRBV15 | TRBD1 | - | CATSRVFKGAKGNTIYF | TGTGCCACCAGCAGAGTGTTCAAGGGGGCTAAAGGAAACACCATATATTTT
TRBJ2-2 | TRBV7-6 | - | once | CASSIRPGDTGELFF | TGTGCCAGCAGCATTCGACCGGGGGACACCGGGGAGCTGTTTTTT
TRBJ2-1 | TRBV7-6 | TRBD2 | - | CASSAGTSGMSRTYNEQFF | TGTGCCAGCAGCGCTGGGACTAGCGGGATGTCTAGGACCTACAATGAGCAGTTCTTC
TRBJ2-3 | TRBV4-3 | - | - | CASSQAADTQYF | TGCGCCAGCAGCCAAGCAGCAGATACGCAGTATTTT
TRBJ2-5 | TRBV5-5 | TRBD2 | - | CATGTSGRALLQETQYF | TGTGCCACCGGGACTAGCGGGAGGGCCCTCCTCCAAGAGACCCAGTACTTC
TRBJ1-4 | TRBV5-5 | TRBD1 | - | CASSLGTGGEKLFF | TGTGCCAGCAGCTTGGGGACAGGGGGTGAAAAACTGTTTTTT
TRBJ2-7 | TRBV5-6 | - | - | CASSYQGSVYEQYF | TGTGCCAGCAGTTACCAGGGGTCGGTCTACGAGCAGTACTTC
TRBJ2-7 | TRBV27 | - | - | CASSHKDRNQGEQYF | TGTGCCAGCAGTCACAAAGACAGGAACCAGGGAGAGCAGTACTTC
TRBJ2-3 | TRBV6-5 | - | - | CASGGRLVTDTQYF | TGTGCCAGCGGAGGGCGCCTCGTCACAGATACGCAGTATTTT
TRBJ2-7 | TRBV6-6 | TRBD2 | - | CASRRLAEPSYEQYF | TGTGCCAGCAGACGCCTAGCGGAACCCTCCTACGAGCAGTACTTC
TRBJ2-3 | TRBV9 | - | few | CASSPGSPGDTQYF | TGTGCCAGCAGCCCCGGGAGCCCCGGGGATACGCAGTATTTT
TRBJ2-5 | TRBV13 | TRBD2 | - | CASSYGLAGPTETQYF | TGTGCCAGCAGCTACGGACTAGCGGGGCCCACAGAGACCCAGTACTTC
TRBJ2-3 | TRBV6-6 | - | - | CASSGLTILGTDTQYF | TGTGCCAGCTCCGGACTGACCATTTTGGGCACAGATACGCAGTATTTT
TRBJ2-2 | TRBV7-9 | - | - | CASSSLSGGELFF | TGTGCCAGCAGTTCCCTTAGCGGCGGGGAGCTGTTTTTT
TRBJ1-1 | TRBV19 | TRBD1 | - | CASSLQGSAEAFF | TGTGCCAGTAGCCTACAGGGGAGCGCTGAAGCTTTCTTT
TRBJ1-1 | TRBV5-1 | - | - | CASSFSDYTEAFF | TGCGCCAGCAGCTTTAGTGATTACACTGAAGCTTTCTTT
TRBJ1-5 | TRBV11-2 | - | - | CASSTSRGNGNQPQHF | TGTGCCAGCAGCACCTCTAGGGGGAACGGCAATCAGCCCCAGCATTTT
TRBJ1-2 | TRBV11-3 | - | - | CASSPTDSLGYTF | TGTGCCAGCAGCCCTACGGACAGCTTGGGCTACACCTTC
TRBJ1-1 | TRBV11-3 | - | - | CASSLGSMAEAFF | TGTGCCAGCAGCTTAGGTAGCATGGCTGAAGCTTTCTTT
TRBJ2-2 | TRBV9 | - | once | CASSPGTLRPGELFF | TGTGCCAGCAGCCCCGGGACTCTTCGCCCCGGGGAGCTGTTTTTT